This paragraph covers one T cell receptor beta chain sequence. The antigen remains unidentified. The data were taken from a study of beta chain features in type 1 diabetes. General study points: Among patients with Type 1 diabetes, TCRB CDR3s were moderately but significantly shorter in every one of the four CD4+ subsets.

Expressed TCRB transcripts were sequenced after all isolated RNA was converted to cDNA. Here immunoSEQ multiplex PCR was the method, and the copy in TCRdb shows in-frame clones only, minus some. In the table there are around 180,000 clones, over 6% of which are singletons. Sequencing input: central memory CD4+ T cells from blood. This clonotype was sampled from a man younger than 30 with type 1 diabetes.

The CDR3 nucleotides are TGTGCCAGCAGCCGGGAACGACGCGAGACCCAGTACTTC. Translated: CASSRERRETQYF. The chain has TRBV28 and TRBJ2-5; the D gene is possibly TRBD2 (5 bases). The CDR3 is 13 amino acids. Trimming took off 6 bases at V and 5 bases at J, with 13 bases between the two ends. Germline V gene sequence: CDR1 MDHEN, CDR2 SYDVKM.